A single sample is the source of the 18 T cell receptor delta chains below, sequenced in a study of gamma-delta T cells after stem cell transplantation. TCRdb re-analyzed the RT-PCR reads via CATT. The table includes more than 1,200 delta-chain clones, approximately 2.4% detected once. What was sequenced was gamma-delta T cells. All receptors derive from a human donor. It is not recorded whose cells these are; they may come from a transplant donor.

Details on this clone: This DNA translates differently at residue 3 from the TCRdb protein, which is that of a much larger clone; a read error is likely, and the protein shown is the DNA's own translation. The genes are TRDV2 and TRDJ1; 11 bases align to TRDD3. The CDR3 has 18 residues. CDR1 and CDR2 from the germline V gene are GEAIGNYY and EKD. CDR3 amino acids: CARDTLGDTTLYTDKLIF. The DNA of the CDR3 is TGTGCCCGTGACACGCTGGGGGATACCACACTGTACACCGATAAACTCATCTTT.

This clone was counted only a few times. The protein given by TCRdb reflects a much larger clone and differs at residue 6 from this DNA's translation, likely from a read error; the protein shown is the DNA's translation. The chain carries TRDV2 and TRDJ1, with a possible D match to TRDD3 (5 bases). The CDR3 is 16 residues long. Germline-derived CDR1 and CDR2 are GEAIGNYY and EKD. The germline V and J ends were trimmed by 0 bases and 1 base, with 14 bases remaining between them. The CDR3 DNA follows: TGTGCCTGTGACACCGTTGGGGCCCGGTCCACCGATAAACTCATCTTT. Translating gives CACDTVGARSTDKLIF.

This clone was found a few times. TCRdb records a much larger clone's protein for this DNA, with a difference at residues 13 and 14 that likely arises from a read error; the protein given is the translation of the DNA. This sequence joins TRDV1 and TRDJ1; 9 positions match TRDD3. This CDR3 is 20 amino acids long. V was pared by 9 bases and J by 0 bases, with 23 bases of the junction left unmatched. Germline assignment: CDR1 TSWWSYY and CDR2 QGS. The CDR3 coding sequence is TGTGCTCTCCAGCTACGAGGGGGATACCGGGGAGGGGACCACACCGATAAACTCATCTTT. Protein sequence: CALQLRGGYRGGDHTDKLIF.

This clone was seen more than once but under ten times. A read error likely explains this, since a far larger clone differs by one base. Other nucleotide sequences in the sample specify the same CDR3. The rearrangement links TRDV2 to TRDJ1, with TRDD3 matching over 9 bases. J lost 0 bases, V lost 0 bases, and 10 bases had no gene match. This CDR3 is built from 18 residues. CDR1 and CDR2 from the germline V gene are GEAIGNYY and EKD. The CDR3 sequence is CACDTVYTGGDYTDKLIF. The CDR3 DNA is TGTGCCTGTGACACCGTCTATACTGGGGGAGATTACACCGATAAACTCATCTTT.

To note about this clone: This sequence is one base from a far larger clone and is likely a read error. Other nucleotide sequences in the sample specify the same CDR3. The chain employs TRDV2 and TRDJ3; D might be TRDD3 (5 bases). The germline gives CDR1 GEAIGNYY, CDR2 EKD. The CDR3 runs to 20 residues. The CDR3 protein is CACDTASLVGSSWDTRQMFF. The CDR3 bases are TGTGCCTGCGACACCGCAAGTCTGGTGGGGAGCTCCTGGGACACCCGACAGATGTTTTTC.

This clone was detected only a few times. The rearrangement uses TRDV2 and TRDJ1, with 8 bases aligning to TRDD3. The CDR3 covers 17 residues. The V gene end was trimmed by 4 bases and the J gene end by 0 bases; junction bases not matched to a gene: 12. Germline V gives CDR1 GEAIGNYY, CDR2 EKD. DNA for the CDR3: TGTGCCTGTGAACCGGTGGGGGATCAGAAGTACACCGATAAACTCATCTTT. The encoded protein is CACEPVGDQKYTDKLIF.

In this sample, this clone is medium-sized. A far larger clone differs by one base, so this is likely a read error. Other DNA sequences in this sample translate to the same CDR3. The V and J genes are TRDV1 and TRDJ1, with TRDD3 identical over 9 bases. The CDR3 is 20 residues long. Per the germline V gene, CDR1 is TSWWSYY and CDR2 is QGS. The CDR3, as DNA: TGTGCCCTCCAGCTACGAGGGGGATACCGGGGAGGGGAATACACCGATAAACTCATCTTT. Its protein is CALQLRGGYRGGEYTDKLIF.

This clone showed up just a few times. It is likely a read error: a sequence one base away is far more abundant. Other DNA sequences from this sample encode an identical CDR3 as well. The chain is built from TRDV2 and TRDJ1; 11 bases fit TRDD3. V was clipped by 4 bases and J by 0 bases; unmatched bases: 15. The CDR3 has 19 amino acids. Germline assignment: CDR1 GEAIGNYY and CDR2 EKD. In nucleotides, the CDR3 is TGTGCCTGTGATAAACTGGGGGATAAGGGGAAAACGTACACCGATAAACTCATCTTT. As protein: CACDKLGDKGKTYTDKLIF.

In this sample, this clone is medium-sized. The genes are TRDV2 and TRDJ1, with 7 bases identical to TRDD3. CDR1 is GEAIGNYY and CDR2 is EKD in the germline V gene. This CDR3 has 17 residues. The J segment lost 1 base and the V segment lost 1 base, leaving 11 bases of the junction unmatched. In DNA form, the CDR3 reads TGTGCCTGTGACACTCTGGGGATAACAACGGGCACCGATAAACTCATCTTT. It yields the protein CACDTLGITTGTDKLIF.

This clone has just a few counts. The chain couples TRDV2 to TRDJ1, with TRDD3 matching over 12 bases. Germline CDR1 is GEAIGNYY and CDR2 is EKD. CDR3 length equals 16 residues. J lost 9 bases, V lost 0 bases, and 10 bases had no gene match. The CDR3, as DNA: TGTGCCTGTGACACCGTTCTGGGGGATACGCGAGTGGAACTCATCTTT. It encodes CACDTVLGDTRVELIF.

This clone was picked up a small number of times. Only one base separates this from a far larger clonotype, so it likely reflects a read error. The chain couples TRDV2 to TRDJ1; TRDD3 aligns across 11 bases. CDR3 size: 19 residues. CDR1 and CDR2 from the germline V gene are GEAIGNYY and EKD. As DNA, the CDR3 is TGTGCCTGTGATAAACTGGGGGATAAGGGAAAAACGTACACCGATAAACCCATCTTT. Its protein is CACDKLGDKGKTYTDKPIF.

In the case of this clone: A single base separates this from a much larger clone, so it may be a read error. The same CDR3 also results from other DNA sequences found in this sample. The chain carries TRDV2 and TRDJ3; perhaps TRDD3 as D (5 bases). V was cut by 0 bases and J by 0 bases, with 17 bases left in between. The CDR3 runs to 20 residues. Germline V gene lookup returns CDR1 GEAIGNYY and CDR2 EKD. CDR3 sequence reads: CACDTASLVGSSWDTRQMFF. CDR3 DNA sequence: TGTGCCTGTGACACCGCAAGCCTGGTGGGGAGCTCCTGGGACACCCGACAGATGTTTTTC.

The V gene is TRDV2, the J gene TRDJ1, with 13 bases aligning to TRDD3. V lost 3 bases, J lost 0 bases, and 9 bases stayed unmatched. The germline gives CDR1 GEAIGNYY, CDR2 EKD. This CDR3 is 18 amino acids long. CDR3 coding DNA: TGTGCCTGTGACGCCCTACTGGGGGATACGCAGGACACCGATAAACTCATCTTT. Its protein is CACDALLGDTQDTDKLIF.

This clone was found a few times. The translation of this DNA and the TCRdb protein of a much larger clone differ at residue 9, probably owing to a read error; the protein shown here is translated from the DNA. V and J are TRDV2 and TRDJ1; 9 nucleotides match TRDD3. CDR1 GEAIGNYY and CDR2 EKD come from the germline V gene. V dropped 4 bases and J dropped 7; count of bases not matched to a gene: 12. This CDR3 spans 15 amino acids. CDR3 DNA sequence: TGTGCCTGTGAACTTTTGGGGGATAAGGAGGCTAAACTCATCTTT. This sequence encodes CACELLGDKEAKLIF.

This clone is judged medium-sized. A far larger clone lies a single base away; this is likely a read error. The rearrangement joins TRDV1 to TRDJ1; 9 bases align to TRDD3. The CDR3 totals 20 residues. Germline V gene lookup returns CDR1 TSWWSYY and CDR2 QGS. CDR3 DNA sequence: TGTGCTCTCCAGCTACGAGGGGGATACCGGGGAGGGGAATACACCGATAAACCCATCTTT. It codes for CALQLRGGYRGGEYTDKPIF.

Only a few counts were recorded for this clone. The same CDR3 is also encoded by other DNA sequences in this sample. The chain has TRDV2 and TRDJ1, with 10 nucleotides matching TRDD3. The CDR3 covers 15 residues. Losses at the gene ends were 3 bases for V and 2 bases for J; bases not matched to a gene: 5. Germline values: CDR1 GEAIGNYY, CDR2 EKD. CDR3 nucleotide sequence: TGTGCCTGTGACTCCGTACTGGGGGATACCGATAAACTCATCTTT. It codes for CACDSVLGDTDKLIF.

This clone showed up just a few times. Since a much larger clone is just one base distant, this may be a read error. Other DNA sequences within the sample encode an identical CDR3. The chain couples TRDV2 to TRDJ1; 11 bases match TRDD3. Germline V gene lookup returns CDR1 GEAIGNYY and CDR2 EKD. The CDR3 totals 20 residues. In nucleotides, the CDR3 is TGTGCCTGCGACACCGTATTACTGGGGGATATAGTTGGAAACACCGATAAACTCATCTTT. This translates into CACDTVLLGDIVGNTDKLIF.

This clone was seen more than once but under ten times. A read error is likely here: a far larger clone is one base away. In the same sample, other DNA sequences code for this CDR3. The chain uses TRDV2 and TRDJ2; possible D gene TRDD3, 6 bases. CDR1 GEAIGNYY and CDR2 EKD come from the germline V gene. The CDR3 runs 14 residues. CDR3 sequence (DNA): TGTGCCTGTGACACGGTGGGGGGAACAGCGCAACTCTTCTTT. Its protein is CACDTVGGTAQLFF.